This is a list of T cell receptor beta chains from one sample in a study of blood T cell repertoires in COVID-19. Clones were sequenced by immunoSEQ multiplex PCR, and TCRdb holds only the in-frame ones, with some missing. This sample carries some 100,000 clones, 65% to 85% of them seen once, and the ten largest clones take roughly 17%. The specimen was peripheral blood. These receptors were taken from a woman aged 55 to 70 with acute or convalescent COVID-19. CDR3s include the opening cysteine and the closing phenylalanine or tryptophan. Fields, in order: V gene, J gene, D gene, clone size, CDR3 DNA, CDR3 protein. The D gene is left open where the match is weak. Clone size is shown for a subset of rows, as once, few, many or a class of expanded clone.

TRBV5-1	TRBJ2-5	.	.	TGCGCCAGCCGTTATTTTGGCGGGCGGCTGACCCAAGAGACCCAGTACTTC	CASRYFGGRLTQETQYF
TRBV7-3	TRBJ2-1	TRBD2	.	TGTGCCAGCAGCTTATTAACCCTCTCGAGGACTAGCAATCAAAATGAGCAGTTCTTC	CASSLLTLSRTSNQNEQFF
TRBV19	TRBJ1-1	.	.	TGTGCCAGTAGTATTTTCGGGGGGCGGAACACTGAAGCTTTCTTT	CASSIFGGRNTEAFF
TRBV6-5	TRBJ2-1	TRBD2	.	TGTGCCAGCAGTATTGTGGGAGGGTTGTTTGAGCAGTTCTTC	CASSIVGGLFEQFF
TRBV12-3/TRBV12-4	TRBJ2-5	.	.	TGTGCCAGCCGCCAACCCGGCCCAGGGACCCAGTACTTC	CASRQPGPGTQYF
TRBV4-3	TRBJ1-1	.	.	TGCGCCAGCAGCCAAGGGGCAGAGAACACTGAAGCTTTCTTT	CASSQGAENTEAFF
TRBV9	TRBJ2-1	TRBD2	once	TGTGCCAGCAGCGTAGATGTAGCGGGGGGCGTATCCTACAATGAGCAGTTCTTC	CASSVDVAGGVSYNEQFF
TRBV19	TRBJ1-2	.	.	TGTGCCAGTAGTATGGACAGTGAGAGCAATGGCTACACCTTC	CASSMDSESNGYTF
TRBV9	TRBJ2-5	.	.	TGTGCCAGCAGCCCGCTTCCAACTAGCTTAGAGACCCAGTACTTC	CASSPLPTSLETQYF
TRBV5-6	TRBJ1-2	TRBD1	.	TGTGCCAGCAGCCTTAGGACAGGTCCGGGCTATGGCTACACCTTC	CASSLRTGPGYGYTF
TRBV11-3	TRBJ1-1	.	.	TGTGCCAGCAGCTTACTGAGGATGAACACTGAAGCTTTCTTT	CASSLLRMNTEAFF
TRBV6-4	TRBJ2-2	.	.	TGTGCCAGCAGTACATCTAACACCGGGGAGCTGTTTTTT	CASSTSNTGELFF
TRBV10-2	TRBJ2-3	TRBD2	.	TGCGCCAGCAGTGAGTCCCTAGCGGGGGCCGTAGATACGCAGTATTTT	CASSESLAGAVDTQYF
TRBV19	TRBJ1-1	.	.	TGTGCCAGTAGGGGAGGGAGGGTCACTGAAGCTTTCTTT	CASRGGRVTEAFF
TRBV4-2	TRBJ1-1	TRBD1	.	TGTGCCAGCAGCTCCCATCCAGGGGGGAACACTGAAGCTTTCTTT	CASSSHPGGNTEAFF
TRBV11-3	TRBJ1-2	.	.	TGTGCCAGCAGCTTATCAGGGGATGGCTACACCTTC	CASSLSGDGYTF
TRBV7-3	TRBJ1-2	TRBD1	.	TGTGCCAGCAGCTTGACAGGGGGACCCGTCTATGGCTACACCTTC	CASSLTGGPVYGYTF
TRBV4-1	TRBJ2-5	.	.	TGCGCCAGCAGCCAACTAAACAGGGCAGAGACCCAGTACTTC	CASSQLNRAETQYF
TRBV7-3	TRBJ1-2	TRBD1	.	TGTGCCAGCAGCCAGGGGACAGGCCGCTATGGCTACACCTTC	CASSQGTGRYGYTF
TRBV5-4	TRBJ1-1	.	.	TGTGCCACCGAGAAGGCCCTCGCAGGGGCCACTGAAGCTTTCTTT	CATEKALAGATEAFF
TRBV4-1	TRBJ1-3	.	.	TGCGCCAGCAGCCAAGATCAAACAGTCTCTGGAAACACCATATATTTT	CASSQDQTVSGNTIYF
TRBV10-3	TRBJ1-5	.	.	TGTGCCTTCGCCGGGACACAGTATCAGCCCCAGCATTTT	CAFAGTQYQPQHF
TRBV28	TRBJ1-2	.	once	TGTGCCATTCACCGACTGAACTATGGCTACACCTTC	CAIHRLNYGYTF
TRBV4-2	TRBJ1-5	.	.	TGTGCCAGCAGCCAAGATTCAGGGTCCCATCAGCCCCAGCATTTT	CASSQDSGSHQPQHF
TRBV13	TRBJ1-6	.	few	TGTGCCAGCAGCTTAGCGGGGTCTAATTCACCCCTCCACTTT	CASSLAGSNSPLHF
TRBV18	TRBJ2-5	.	.	TGTGCCAGCTCACCACAGCTGTCCCAAGAGACCCAGTACTTC	CASSPQLSQETQYF
TRBV11-3	TRBJ1-6	.	.	TGTGCCAGCAGCTTAGGAGCTGATAAATATAATTCACCCCTCCACTTT	CASSLGADKYNSPLHF
TRBV7-8	TRBJ2-5	TRBD2	.	TGTGCCAGCAGCTTAGCAACACTAGCGGGGAAAGAGACCCAGTACTTC	CASSLATLAGKETQYF
TRBV7-9	TRBJ2-7	.	once	TGTGCCAGCAGCACGTATACTGCGGAGCAGTACTTC	CASSTYTAEQYF
TRBV2	TRBJ1-5	TRBD1	.	TGTGCCAGCAGTGGACAGGGGGGCAATCAGCCCCAGCATTTT	CASSGQGGNQPQHF
TRBV2	TRBJ1-2	.	.	TGTGCCAGCAGTGTGGGGGGTAACTATGGCTACACCTTC	CASSVGGNYGYTF
TRBV5-6	TRBJ2-1	TRBD1	.	TGTGCCAGCAGCCGAAGAATACCGGGACAGAACTACAATGAGCAGTTCTTC	CASSRRIPGQNYNEQFF
TRBV4-3	TRBJ1-6	.	.	TGCGCCAGCAGCCAAGATCTAGGCAGCTTCTATTCACCCCTCCACTTT	CASSQDLGSFYSPLHF
TRBV28	TRBJ1-4	TRBD1	.	TGTGCCAGCGGGACAGGGAGCATAACTAATGAAAAACTGTTTTTT	CASGTGSITNEKLFF
TRBV7-2	TRBJ2-1	.	.	TGTGCCAGCAGCCGCCCGTTAACAGCCGACAATGAGCAGTTCTTC	CASSRPLTADNEQFF
TRBV7-3	TRBJ2-5	TRBD2	.	TGTGCCAGCTCCCCCGAGGGACTAGCGAGAGAGACCCAGTACTTC	CASSPEGLARETQYF
TRBV5-5	TRBJ2-6	TRBD1	.	TGTGCCAGCAGCTCGACAGGGGATAGCTCTGGGGCCAACGTCCTGACTTTC	CASSSTGDSSGANVLTF
TRBV29-1	TRBJ1-1	.	.	TGCAGCGTTGATCAGGGGAACACTGAAGCTTTCTTT	CSVDQGNTEAFF
TRBV5-4	TRBJ2-1	TRBD2	once	TGTGCCAGCAGACCATTCCGGGCTAGCGGGGGGGAAGAGCAGTTCTTC	CASRPFRASGGEEQFF
TRBV2	TRBJ1-1	.	.	TGTGCCAGCAGTGAAGGACAGCCCCTCAGAGCTGAAGCTTTCTTT	CASSEGQPLRAEAFF
TRBV5-1	TRBJ2-1	TRBD1	.	TGCGCCAGCAGCCCAGGGGGCGATGAGCAGTTCTTC	CASSPGGDEQFF
TRBV29-1	TRBJ1-5	TRBD1	.	TGCAGCGACAGGACAGGGGGTTGCCAGCCCCAGCATTTT	CSDRTGGCQPQHF
TRBV9	TRBJ2-2	.	.	TGTGCCAGCAGCCCACGACTTGGTGGCGGGGAGCTGTTTTTT	CASSPRLGGGELFF
TRBV7-2	TRBJ2-3	TRBD2	.	TGTGCCAGCAGCTTAGTTCTAGGCGGGGGGGCGGCTACGCAGTATTTT	CASSLVLGGGAATQYF
TRBV25-1	TRBJ1-6	.	.	TGTGCCAGCAGTGACAGGGTTTCACCCCTCCACTTT	CASSDRVSPLHF